The entry that follows covers one TCR beta chain sequence. In germline, CDR1 is SGHTS, CDR2 YDEGEE. CDR3 length: 13 amino acids. V was clipped by 2 bases and J by 6 bases, with 9 bases between them. Assay used: immunoSEQ multiplex PCR; TCRdb lists only in-frame clones, some missing. The sample records about 130,000 clones, roughly 84% being singletons. This sample is part of a study of blood T cell repertoires in COVID-19. Overall study context: PBMCs, B-cell-depleted T cells, or T cells provided the cDNA or gDNA that made up the material.

Sequenced sample: peripheral blood. This rearrangement joins TRBV5-8 to TRBJ1-5; D is uncertain. The receptor was derived from an elderly woman with acute or convalescent COVID-19. CDR3 in DNA: TGTGCCAGCAGCTTCTATGAGGGTCAGCCCCAGCATTTT. Protein: CASSFYEGQPQHF.